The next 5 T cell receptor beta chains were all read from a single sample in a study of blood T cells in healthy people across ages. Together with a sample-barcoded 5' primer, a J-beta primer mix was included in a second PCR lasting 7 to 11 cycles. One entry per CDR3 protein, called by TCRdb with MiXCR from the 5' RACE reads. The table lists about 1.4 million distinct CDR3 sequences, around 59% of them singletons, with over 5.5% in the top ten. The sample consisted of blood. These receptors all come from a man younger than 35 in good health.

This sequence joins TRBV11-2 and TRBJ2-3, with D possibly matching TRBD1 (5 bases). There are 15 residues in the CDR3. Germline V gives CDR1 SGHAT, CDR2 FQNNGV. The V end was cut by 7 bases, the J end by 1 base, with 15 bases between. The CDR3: CASILQESRTDTQYF. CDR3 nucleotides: TGTGCCAGCATACTACAGGAATCTCGCACAGATACGCAGTATTTT. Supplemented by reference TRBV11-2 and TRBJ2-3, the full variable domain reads EAGVAQSPRYKIIEKRQSVAFWCNPISGHATLYWYQQILGQGPKLLIQFQNNGVVDDSQLPKDRFSAERLKGVDSTLKIQPAKLEDSAVYLCASILQESRTDTQYFGPGTRLTVL.

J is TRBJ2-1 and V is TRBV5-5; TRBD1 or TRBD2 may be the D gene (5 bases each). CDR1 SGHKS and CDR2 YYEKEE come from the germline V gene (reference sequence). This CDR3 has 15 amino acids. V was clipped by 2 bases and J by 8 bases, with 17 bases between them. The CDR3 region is CASSFEGVRGDEQFF. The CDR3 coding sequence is TGTGCCAGCAGCTTCGAAGGGGTCCGAGGGGATGAGCAGTTCTTC.

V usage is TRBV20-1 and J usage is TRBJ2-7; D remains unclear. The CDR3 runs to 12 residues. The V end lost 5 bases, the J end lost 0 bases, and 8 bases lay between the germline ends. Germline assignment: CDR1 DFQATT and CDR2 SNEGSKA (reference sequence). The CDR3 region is CSAPSPSYEQYF. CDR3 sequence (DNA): TGCAGTGCTCCTTCGCCCTCCTACGAGCAGTACTTC.

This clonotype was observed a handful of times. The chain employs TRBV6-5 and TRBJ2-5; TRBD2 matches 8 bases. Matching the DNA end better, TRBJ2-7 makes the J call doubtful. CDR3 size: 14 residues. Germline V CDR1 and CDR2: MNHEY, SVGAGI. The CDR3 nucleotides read TGTGCCAGCAGTTACGGTCTAGCGGGCTACGAGCAGTACTTC. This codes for CASSYGLAGYEQYF.

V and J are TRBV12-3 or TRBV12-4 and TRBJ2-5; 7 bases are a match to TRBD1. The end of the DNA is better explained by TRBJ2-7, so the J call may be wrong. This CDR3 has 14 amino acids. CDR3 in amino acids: CASSSGQVNYEQYF. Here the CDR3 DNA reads TGTGCCAGCAGTTCCGGACAGGTGAACTACGAGCAGTACTTC.